Listed below are T cell receptor beta chains from one sample, sequenced in a study of spatial heterogeneity in lung cancer. MiXCR was run by TCRdb on the 5' RACE reads, yielding one entry per CDR3 protein. Altogether under 35,000 distinct CDR3 sequences are present, 5% to 6% being singletons, with the ten largest covering 20% to 25%. The sequencing used PBMCs, collected at follow-up. These receptors originate from a female donor with early-stage non-small cell lung cancer. Each CDR3 is given with its conserved first and last residue. The order of the fields is V gene, J gene, D gene, clone size, CDR3 DNA, CDR3 protein. The D gene is left open where the match is weak. Only part of the rows carry a size: once, few, many, or a class if the clone is expanded.

V gene: TRBV20-1
J gene: TRBJ2-7
D gene: -
clone size: many
CDR3 DNA: TGCAGTGCTAGTTTGCGGGGGCCCCCCTACGAGCAGTACTTC
CDR3 protein: CSASLRGPPYEQYF

V gene: TRBV1
J gene: TRBJ2-3
D gene: -
clone size: many
CDR3 DNA: TGCACCAGCAGCCCCCACGTAGCGGGGGTGGATACGCAGTATTTT
CDR3 protein: CTSSPHVAGVDTQYF

V gene: TRBV5-1
J gene: TRBJ2-1
D gene: TRBD1
clone size: many
CDR3 DNA: TGCGCCAGCAGATTCGGGACAGACCCCTACAATGAGCAGTTCTTC
CDR3 protein: CASRFGTDPYNEQFF

V gene: TRBV27
J gene: TRBJ2-7
D gene: TRBD2
clone size: many
CDR3 DNA: TGTGCCAGCAGAAGACCAGGGACTACCTCCTACGAGCAGTACTTC
CDR3 protein: CASRRPGTTSYEQYF

V gene: TRBV6-6
J gene: TRBJ2-7
D gene: -
clone size: medium-sized
CDR3 DNA: TGTGCCAGCATAGGGGGCCAGGGGGGCTACGAGCAGTACTTC
CDR3 protein: CASIGGQGGYEQYF

V gene: TRBV9
J gene: TRBJ2-1
D gene: TRBD1
clone size: -
CDR3 DNA: TGTGCCAGCAGCCGGCGGGACAGGGCTTACAATGAGCAGTTCTTC
CDR3 protein: CASSRRDRAYNEQFF

V gene: TRBV7-2
J gene: TRBJ1-6
D gene: -
clone size: many
CDR3 DNA: TGTGCCAGCAGCCCCCGGGCCGATCCTAATTCACCCCTCCACTTT
CDR3 protein: CASSPRADPNSPLHF

V gene: TRBV18
J gene: TRBJ1-1
D gene: -
clone size: many
CDR3 DNA: TGTGCCAGCTCCCCAACCGTAATAACAGCGAACACTGAAGCTTTCTTT
CDR3 protein: CASSPTVITANTEAFF

V gene: TRBV3-2
J gene: TRBJ2-7
D gene: -
clone size: -
CDR3 DNA: TGTGCCAGCAGCCCTCTGCAATTCTCCTACGAGCAGTACTTC
CDR3 protein: CASSPLQFSYEQYF

V gene: TRBV19
J gene: TRBJ2-4
D gene: -
clone size: few
CDR3 DNA: TGTGCCAGTAGTCGATCCTCCGGGGCAAGTGGCATTCAGTACTTC
CDR3 protein: CASSRSSGASGIQYF

V gene: TRBV29-1
J gene: TRBJ2-7
D gene: -
clone size: many
CDR3 DNA: TGCAGCGTTGAAGCGGGAACCTACGAGCAGTACTTC
CDR3 protein: CSVEAGTYEQYF

V gene: TRBV11-1
J gene: TRBJ2-5
D gene: -
clone size: many
CDR3 DNA: TGTGCCAGCAGCATCTTAGGGACCCAGTACTTC
CDR3 protein: CASSILGTQYF

V gene: TRBV12-3/TRBV12-4
J gene: TRBJ2-7
D gene: TRBD1
clone size: many
CDR3 DNA: TGTGCCAGCAGTTTAGGACCGACAGGGTACGAGCAGTACTTC
CDR3 protein: CASSLGPTGYEQYF

V gene: TRBV4-3
J gene: TRBJ2-4
D gene: TRBD1
clone size: medium-sized
CDR3 DNA: TGCGCCAGCAGCCAGAACAGGGGAGCCAAAAACATTCAGTACTTC
CDR3 protein: CASSQNRGAKNIQYF

V gene: TRBV7-2
J gene: TRBJ2-5
D gene: -
clone size: few
CDR3 DNA: TGTGCCAGCAGCCTTGAATTGGATGGGGAGACCCAGTACTTC
CDR3 protein: CASSLELDGETQYF

V gene: TRBV4-2
J gene: TRBJ1-6
D gene: -
clone size: many
CDR3 DNA: TGTGCCAGCAGCCAGGGAATACAGTTAAGGGTGAATTCACCCCTCCACTTT
CDR3 protein: CASSQGIQLRVNSPLHF

V gene: TRBV10-3
J gene: TRBJ2-7
D gene: -
clone size: many
CDR3 DNA: TGTGCCATCAGTGAGGCGTTTCGCGGGACGAGCTCCTACGAGCAGTACTTC
CDR3 protein: CAISEAFRGTSSYEQYF

V gene: TRBV4-2
J gene: TRBJ1-4
D gene: -
clone size: many
CDR3 DNA: TGTGCCAGCAGCCAAGATGTAGAAAAACTGTTTTTT
CDR3 protein: CASSQDVEKLFF

V gene: TRBV11-1
J gene: TRBJ1-6
D gene: -
clone size: many
CDR3 DNA: TGTGCCAGCAGCTTTGGAAGAGATTCACCCCTCCACTTT
CDR3 protein: CASSFGRDSPLHF

V gene: TRBV7-2
J gene: TRBJ2-1
D gene: TRBD2
clone size: many
CDR3 DNA: TGTGCCAGCAGCTCCTCCCCCGGGCTAGCGGGGGGCGGCAGCTCCTACAATGAGCAGTTCTTC
CDR3 protein: CASSSSPGLAGGGSSYNEQFF

V gene: TRBV20-1
J gene: TRBJ1-1
D gene: -
clone size: many
CDR3 DNA: TGCAGCGCCGAGTTACCGGGACCTCCGAACACTGAAGCTTTCTTT
CDR3 protein: CSAELPGPPNTEAFF

V gene: TRBV4-2
J gene: TRBJ2-3
D gene: TRBD2
clone size: many
CDR3 DNA: TGTGCCAGCAGCCAAGATCTCGCGGGGGGGACAGATACGCAGTATTTT
CDR3 protein: CASSQDLAGGTDTQYF

V gene: TRBV28
J gene: TRBJ1-1
D gene: TRBD1
clone size: many
CDR3 DNA: TGTGCCAGTGGGGACAGGGGCACTGAAGCTTTCTTT
CDR3 protein: CASGDRGTEAFF

V gene: TRBV12-3/TRBV12-4
J gene: TRBJ2-7
D gene: -
clone size: -
CDR3 DNA: TGTGCCAGCAGTTCAAATTACTACGAGCAGTACTTC
CDR3 protein: CASSSNYYEQYF

V gene: TRBV19
J gene: TRBJ2-1
D gene: TRBD1
clone size: many
CDR3 DNA: TGTGCCAGTAGGCCGGACAGGGGCAATGAGCAGTTCTTC
CDR3 protein: CASRPDRGNEQFF

V gene: TRBV7-9
J gene: TRBJ2-2
D gene: -
clone size: -
CDR3 DNA: TGTGCCAGCAGCCCCACCTCGCGAGGTTCCACCGGGGAGCTGTTTTTT
CDR3 protein: CASSPTSRGSTGELFF

V gene: TRBV12-3/TRBV12-4
J gene: TRBJ1-2
D gene: -
clone size: -
CDR3 DNA: TGTGCCAGCAGCCCATCACGGACGGGGAACTATGGCTACACCTTC
CDR3 protein: CASSPSRTGNYGYTF

V gene: TRBV6-2/TRBV6-3
J gene: TRBJ2-3
D gene: TRBD2
clone size: many
CDR3 DNA: TGTGCCAGCAGATCCGGACTAGCGGGGGGGTTCACAGATACGCAGTATTTT
CDR3 protein: CASRSGLAGGFTDTQYF

V gene: TRBV15
J gene: TRBJ2-3
D gene: TRBD2
clone size: few
CDR3 DNA: TGTGCCACCAGCAGACCCGGAGCGGGAGGGGCGACAGATACGCAGTATTTT
CDR3 protein: CATSRPGAGGATDTQYF

V gene: TRBV7-9
J gene: TRBJ2-3
D gene: TRBD1
clone size: many
CDR3 DNA: TGTGCCAGCAGCCCAAGCCGGGACAGGGAGAGCACAGATACGCAGTATTTT
CDR3 protein: CASSPSRDRESTDTQYF

V gene: TRBV5-6
J gene: TRBJ1-1
D gene: TRBD1
clone size: few
CDR3 DNA: TGTGCCAGCAACACGGGACAGGGTTGGACTGAAGCTTTCTTT
CDR3 protein: CASNTGQGWTEAFF

V gene: TRBV28
J gene: TRBJ2-2
D gene: -
clone size: many
CDR3 DNA: TGTGCCAGCAGTTTAGGGACGGCGGGGACCGGGGAGCTGTTTTTT
CDR3 protein: CASSLGTAGTGELFF

V gene: TRBV7-9
J gene: TRBJ2-3
D gene: -
clone size: many
CDR3 DNA: TGTGCCAGCAGCCACGGTGGTGGGGGCACAGATACGCAGTATTTT
CDR3 protein: CASSHGGGGTDTQYF

V gene: TRBV6-1
J gene: TRBJ2-1
D gene: TRBD2
clone size: -
CDR3 DNA: TGTGCCAGCAGTGAAGCCCGCGGGAGCTCCTACAATGAGCAGTTCTTC
CDR3 protein: CASSEARGSSYNEQFF

V gene: TRBV7-9
J gene: TRBJ2-7
D gene: TRBD1
clone size: many
CDR3 DNA: TGTGCCAGCAGTACCGCGGGACAGGGGTACGAGCAGTACTTC
CDR3 protein: CASSTAGQGYEQYF

V gene: TRBV15
J gene: TRBJ2-7
D gene: -
clone size: many
CDR3 DNA: TGTGCCACCAGCAGAAACTCCTACGAGCAGTACTTC
CDR3 protein: CATSRNSYEQYF

V gene: TRBV19
J gene: TRBJ1-6
D gene: TRBD1
clone size: -
CDR3 DNA: TGTGCCAGTAGCCGTGGGACAGGCCTGGAAAATTCACCCCTCCACTTT
CDR3 protein: CASSRGTGLENSPLHF

V gene: TRBV20-1
J gene: TRBJ2-6
D gene: -
clone size: many
CDR3 DNA: TGCAGTGCTAGAGATTCTGGGGCTGGGGCCAACGTCCTGACTTTC
CDR3 protein: CSARDSGAGANVLTF

V gene: TRBV12-3/TRBV12-4
J gene: TRBJ2-1
D gene: -
clone size: many
CDR3 DNA: TGTGCCAGCAGTAGGGACTTGGCCTACAATGAGCAGTTCTTC
CDR3 protein: CASSRDLAYNEQFF

V gene: TRBV7-3
J gene: TRBJ2-1
D gene: TRBD2
clone size: many
CDR3 DNA: TGTGCCAGCAGCTTAAATCCAGCGGGAGATTACAATGAGCAGTTCTTC
CDR3 protein: CASSLNPAGDYNEQFF